The present entry profiles one TCR beta chain with its context. The antigen is unknown. Time point given: late sampling 161 to 241 days after vaccination in three convalescent patients. Described treatment: roughly 11-day PBMC culture with coronavirus spike peptide pools or control peptides (ViraFEST assay). Germline V lookup: CDR1 MDHEN, CDR2 SYDVKM. The CDR3 covers 15 residues. The V end was cut by 3 bases, the J end by 6 bases, with 15 bases between. The Oncomine TCR Beta short-read assay was applied to DNA of cultured CD4+ T cells. TCRdb re-derived calls from the PCR reads in MiXCR, one entry per CDR3 protein. The table records more than 15,000 distinct CDR3 sequences, roughly 50% of them present only once. The sample originates from a study of vaccination and CD4 T cells after COVID-19.

This clonotype was sampled from a human donor who had recovered from COVID-19. The material was CD4+ T cells from blood, cultured in vitro, obtained about 7 months after SARS-CoV-2 vaccination. The chain recombines TRBV28 with TRBJ1-5; D unclear. For the CDR3, the DNA is TGTGCCAGCAGTTTGTCAGGAGCTCTCGGTCAGCCCCAGCATTTT. This encodes CASSLSGALGQPQHF.